The T cell receptor beta chain under discussion was sequenced for a study of shared clonotypes between healthy human individuals. Trimming shortened V by 1 base and J by 8 bases, and 9 bases separated the two germline ends. The CDR3 spans 13 residues. Germline lookup yields CDR1 SNHLY and CDR2 FYNNEI. Comment on this clone: Its antigen is unidentified.

The study separated CD4+ cells into CD45RA+ naive and CD45RA-negative memory subsets. Assay used: immunoSEQ multiplex PCR; TCRdb lists only in-frame clones, some missing. The sample shows about 2.4 million clones, approximately 92% of them seen only once. The study, taken as a whole, reports: Naive subsets generally had larger estimated richness than memory subsets.

V usage is TRBV2 and J usage is TRBJ2-1; D is ambiguous. What was sequenced was naive CD4+ T cells sorted from blood. Subset denoted: CD45RA+ positively selected. This receptor was taken from a man younger than 35 in good health. CDR3: CASSEEASDEQFF. DNA of the CDR3: TGTGCCAGCAGTGAAGAAGCGTCAGATGAGCAGTTCTTC.